The entry below gives a single T cell receptor beta chain sequence along with its context. These data come from a study of glioma-infiltrating T cells after dendritic cell vaccination. This CDR3 is 13 amino acids long. Germline assignment: CDR1 LNHNV and CDR2 YYDKDF (reference sequence). V was clipped by 0 bases and J by 4 bases, with 5 bases between them. Selection required adequate fresh-frozen tumor tissue plus more than two years' survival data. Amplification used 60 V beta primers and 13 J beta primers. Clones were read by immunoSEQ multiplex PCR, and TCRdb kept only the in-frame ones, dropping some. The sample consists of 25,000 to 35,000 clones, approximately 90% of them appearing once.

The starting material was blood, obtained before dendritic cell vaccination. The TCR originated in a human donor with glioblastoma. V gene TRBV15 combines with J gene TRBJ2-3; D is unclear. The CDR3 protein is CATSRDNPDTQYF. Written as DNA, the CDR3 is TGTGCCACCAGCAGAGATAATCCAGATACGCAGTATTTT.